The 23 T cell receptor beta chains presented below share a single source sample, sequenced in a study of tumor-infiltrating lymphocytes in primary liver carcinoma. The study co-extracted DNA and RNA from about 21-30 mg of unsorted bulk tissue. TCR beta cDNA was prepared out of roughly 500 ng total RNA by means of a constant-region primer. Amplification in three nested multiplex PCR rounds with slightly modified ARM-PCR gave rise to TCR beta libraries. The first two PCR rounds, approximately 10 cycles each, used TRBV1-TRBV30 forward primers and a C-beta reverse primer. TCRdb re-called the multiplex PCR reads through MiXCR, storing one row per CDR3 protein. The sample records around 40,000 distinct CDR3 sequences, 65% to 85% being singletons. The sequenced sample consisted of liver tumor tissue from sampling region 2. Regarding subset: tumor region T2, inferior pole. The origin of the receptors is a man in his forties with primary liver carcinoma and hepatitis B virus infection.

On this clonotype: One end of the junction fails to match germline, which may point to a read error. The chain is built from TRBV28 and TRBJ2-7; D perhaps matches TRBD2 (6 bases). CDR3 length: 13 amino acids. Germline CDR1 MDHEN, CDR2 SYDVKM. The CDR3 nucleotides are TGTGCCAGTAGTTCCTGGGGGGAAGGTGAGCAGTACTTC. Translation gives CASSSWGEGEQYF.

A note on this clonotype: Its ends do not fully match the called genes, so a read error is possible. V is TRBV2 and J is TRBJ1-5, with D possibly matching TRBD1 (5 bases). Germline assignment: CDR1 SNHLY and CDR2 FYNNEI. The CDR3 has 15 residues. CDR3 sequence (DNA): TGTGCCAGCACTGTCGGGCAGGGCCCCAGTCAGCACCAGCATTTT. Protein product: CASTVGQGPSQHQHF. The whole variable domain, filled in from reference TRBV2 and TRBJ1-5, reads EPEVTQTPSHQVTQMGQEVILRCVPISNHLYFYWYRQILGQKVEFLVSFYNNEISEKSEIFDDQFSVERPDGSNFTLKIRSTKLEDSAMYFCASTVGQGPSQHQHFGDGTRLSIL.

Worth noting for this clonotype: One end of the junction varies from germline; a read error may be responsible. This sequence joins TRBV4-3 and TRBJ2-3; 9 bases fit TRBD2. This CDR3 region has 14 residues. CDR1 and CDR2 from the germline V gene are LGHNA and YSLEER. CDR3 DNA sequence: TGCGCCAGCAGCCCGGCTAGCGGGACAGATACGCACTATTTT. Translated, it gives CASSPASGTDTHYF.

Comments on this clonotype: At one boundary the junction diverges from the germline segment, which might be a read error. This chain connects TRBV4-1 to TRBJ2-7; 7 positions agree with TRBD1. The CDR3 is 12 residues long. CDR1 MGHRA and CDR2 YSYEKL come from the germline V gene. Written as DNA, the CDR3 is TGCGGCAGCAAGGGTACAGGGGAAGAGCAGTACTTC. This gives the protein CGSKGTGEEQYF.

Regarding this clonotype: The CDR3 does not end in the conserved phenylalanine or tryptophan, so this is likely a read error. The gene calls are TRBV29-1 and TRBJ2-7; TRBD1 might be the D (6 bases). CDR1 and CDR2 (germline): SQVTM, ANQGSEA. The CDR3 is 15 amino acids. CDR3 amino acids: CSVGGPDRNLYEQYL. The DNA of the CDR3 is TGCAGCGTTGGCGGACCTGACAGGAATCTCTACGAACAGTACTTG.

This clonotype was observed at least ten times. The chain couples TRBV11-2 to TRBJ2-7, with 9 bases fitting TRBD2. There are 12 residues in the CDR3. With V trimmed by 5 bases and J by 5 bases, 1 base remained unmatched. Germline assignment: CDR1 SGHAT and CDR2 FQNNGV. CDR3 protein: CASSRTSDEQYF. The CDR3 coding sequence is TGTGCCAGCAGCAGGACTAGCGACGAGCAGTACTTC.

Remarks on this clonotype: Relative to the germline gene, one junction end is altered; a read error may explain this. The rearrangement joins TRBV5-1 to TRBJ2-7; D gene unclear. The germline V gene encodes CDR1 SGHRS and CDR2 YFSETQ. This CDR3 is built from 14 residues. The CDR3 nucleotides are TGCCCCAGCAGCTTGGATCTAAGCTCCTACGAGCAGTACTTC. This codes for CPSSLDLSSYEQYF.

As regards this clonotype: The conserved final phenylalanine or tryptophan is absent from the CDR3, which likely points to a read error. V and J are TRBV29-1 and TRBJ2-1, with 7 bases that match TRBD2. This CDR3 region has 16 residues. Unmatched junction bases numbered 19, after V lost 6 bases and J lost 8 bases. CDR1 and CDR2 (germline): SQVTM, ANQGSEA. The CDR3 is CSVEFLELAEYYEQFT. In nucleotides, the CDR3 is TGCAGCGTGGAATTTTTGGAGCTAGCGGAGTACTATGAGCAGTTCACC.

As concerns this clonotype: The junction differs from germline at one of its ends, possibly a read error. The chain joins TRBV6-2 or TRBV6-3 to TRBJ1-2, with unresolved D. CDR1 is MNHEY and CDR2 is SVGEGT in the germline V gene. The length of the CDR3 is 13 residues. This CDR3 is CASSYEPQAGCTF. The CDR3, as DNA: TGTGCCAGTAGTTACGAGCCCCAGGCCGGCTGCACCTTC.

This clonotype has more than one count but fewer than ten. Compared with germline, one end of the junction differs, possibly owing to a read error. CDR3 sequence reads: CASSLAGENFQYF. As DNA, the CDR3 is TGTGCCAGCAGTTTAGCGGGGGAGAACTTTCAGTACTTC. The chain combines TRBV7-8 with TRBJ2-4, with 9 bases that match TRBD2. The germline V gene encodes CDR1 SGHVS and CDR2 FQNEAQ. The length of the CDR3 is 13 residues.

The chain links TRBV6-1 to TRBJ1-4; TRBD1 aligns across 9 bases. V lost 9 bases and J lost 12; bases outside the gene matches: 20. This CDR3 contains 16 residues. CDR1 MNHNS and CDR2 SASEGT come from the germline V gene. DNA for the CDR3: TGTGCCAGTACCCACCTCAAGGGACAGGGAGGTATTGAACTGTTTTTT. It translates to CASTHLKGQGGIELFF.

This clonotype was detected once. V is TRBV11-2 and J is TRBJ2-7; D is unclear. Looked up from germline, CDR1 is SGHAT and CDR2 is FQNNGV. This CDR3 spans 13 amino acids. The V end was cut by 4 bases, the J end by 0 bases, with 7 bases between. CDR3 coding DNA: TGTGCCAGCAGCTCTAACAACTCCTACGAGCAGTACTTC. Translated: CASSSNNSYEQYF.

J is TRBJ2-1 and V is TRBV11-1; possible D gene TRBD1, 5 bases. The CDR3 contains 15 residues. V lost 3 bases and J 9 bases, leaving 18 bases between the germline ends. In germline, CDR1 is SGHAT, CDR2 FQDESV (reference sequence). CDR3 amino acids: CASSFQGLLDSEQFF. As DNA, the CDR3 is TGTGCCAGCAGCTTCCAGGGATTGCTGGATAGTGAGCAGTTCTTC.

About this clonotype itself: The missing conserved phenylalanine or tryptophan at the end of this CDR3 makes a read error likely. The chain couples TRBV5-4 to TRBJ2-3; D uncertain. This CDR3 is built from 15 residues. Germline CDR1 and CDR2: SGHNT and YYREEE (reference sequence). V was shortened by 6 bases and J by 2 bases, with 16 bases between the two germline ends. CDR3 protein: CASTFFVASTDTQYS. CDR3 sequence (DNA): TGTGCCAGCACCTTCTTCGTAGCTTCCACAGATACGCAGTATTCT.

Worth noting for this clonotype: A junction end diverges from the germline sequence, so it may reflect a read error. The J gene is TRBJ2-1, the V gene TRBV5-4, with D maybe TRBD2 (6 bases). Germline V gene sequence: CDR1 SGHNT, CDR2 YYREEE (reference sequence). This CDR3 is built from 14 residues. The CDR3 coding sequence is TGTACCAGCAGCTTGGGGGGTATGGTGAATGAGCAGTTCTTC. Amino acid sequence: CTSSLGGMVNEQFF. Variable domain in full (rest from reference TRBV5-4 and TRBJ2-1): ETGVTQSPTHLIKTRGQQVTLRCSSQSGHNTVSWYQQALGQGPQFIFQYYREEENGRGNFPPRFSGLQFPNYSSELNVNALELDDSALYLCTSSLGGMVNEQFFGPGTRLTVL.

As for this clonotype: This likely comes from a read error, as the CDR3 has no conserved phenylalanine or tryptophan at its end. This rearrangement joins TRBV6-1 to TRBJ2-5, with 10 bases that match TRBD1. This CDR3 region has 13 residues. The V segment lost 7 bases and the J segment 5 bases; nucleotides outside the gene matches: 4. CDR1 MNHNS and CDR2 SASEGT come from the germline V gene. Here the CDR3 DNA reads TGTGCCAGCATGACAGGGGGCCGGGAGACCCAGTACATC. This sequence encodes CASMTGGRETQYI.

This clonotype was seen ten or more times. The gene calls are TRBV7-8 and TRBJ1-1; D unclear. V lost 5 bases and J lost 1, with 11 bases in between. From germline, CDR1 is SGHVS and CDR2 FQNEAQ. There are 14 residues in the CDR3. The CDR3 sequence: CASSLSEGNTEAFF. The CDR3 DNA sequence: TGTGCCAGCAGCCTTTCGGAGGGGAACACTGAAGCTTTCTTT.

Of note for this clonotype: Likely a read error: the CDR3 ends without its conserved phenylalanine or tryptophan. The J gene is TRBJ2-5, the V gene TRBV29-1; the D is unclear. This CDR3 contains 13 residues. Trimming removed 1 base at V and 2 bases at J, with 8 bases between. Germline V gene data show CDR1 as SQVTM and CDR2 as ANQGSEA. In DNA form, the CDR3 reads TGCAGCGTTGAAGCCTCTGTACAAGAGACCCAGTACAAC. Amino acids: CSVEASVQETQYN.

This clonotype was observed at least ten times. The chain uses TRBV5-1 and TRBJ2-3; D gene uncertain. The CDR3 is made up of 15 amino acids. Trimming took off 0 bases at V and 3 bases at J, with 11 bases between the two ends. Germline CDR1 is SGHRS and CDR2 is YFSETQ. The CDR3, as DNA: TGCGCCAGCAGCTTGGAAGGCCGGCGGACAGATACGCAGTATTTT. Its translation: CASSLEGRRTDTQYF.

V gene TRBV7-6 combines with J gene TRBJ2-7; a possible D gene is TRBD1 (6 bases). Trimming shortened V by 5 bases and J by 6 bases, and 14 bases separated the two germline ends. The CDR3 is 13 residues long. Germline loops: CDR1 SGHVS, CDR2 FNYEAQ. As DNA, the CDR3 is TGTGCCAGCAGCAGTTCCGGGACATGCGAGCAGTACTTC. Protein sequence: CASSSSGTCEQYF.

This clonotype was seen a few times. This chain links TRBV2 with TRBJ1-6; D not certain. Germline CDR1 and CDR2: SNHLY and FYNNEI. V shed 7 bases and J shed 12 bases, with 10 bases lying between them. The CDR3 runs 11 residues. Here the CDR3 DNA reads TGTGCCAGCACCTTCGAAAAACCCCTCCACTTT. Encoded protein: CASTFEKPLHF.

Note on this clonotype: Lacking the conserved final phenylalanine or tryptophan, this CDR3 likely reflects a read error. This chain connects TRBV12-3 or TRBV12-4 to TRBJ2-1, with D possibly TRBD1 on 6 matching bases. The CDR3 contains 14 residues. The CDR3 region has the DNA TGTGCTAGCAGTCCCCAGGGGCGGCGGAATGAGCAGTTCTCT. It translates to CASSPQGRRNEQFS.

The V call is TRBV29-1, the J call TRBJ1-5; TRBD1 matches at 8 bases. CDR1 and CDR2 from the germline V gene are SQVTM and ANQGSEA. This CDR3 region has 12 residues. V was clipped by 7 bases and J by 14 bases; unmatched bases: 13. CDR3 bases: TGCAGCGCCGGACAGGGCAATCAGCCTAAGCATTTT. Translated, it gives CSAGQGNQPKHF. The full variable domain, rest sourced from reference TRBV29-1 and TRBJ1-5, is SAVISQKPSRDICQRGTSLTIQCQVDSQVTMMFWYRQQPGQSLTLIATANQGSEATYESGFVIDKFPISRPNLTFSTLTVSNMSPEDSSIYLCSAGQGNQPKHFGDGTRLSIL.